One and the same sample provided the 11 T cell receptor beta chains below, sequenced in a study of shared clonotypes between healthy human individuals (dated by TCRdb to between 2020 and 2021). The library was produced with the immunoSEQ multiplex PCR assay. TCRdb holds this immuneACCESS table with in-frame rearrangements only. Some clones are missing; in checked studies, unresolved V genes explain under half, and the rest has no known cause. The sample has approximately 2,200,000 clones on record, roughly 91% of them singletons. Jointly, the top ten make up around 1.7% of the sample. CD8 naive samples were obtained by positive selection for CCR7 among CD45RO-negative cells, yielding a CD45RA+CCR7+ population from which TemRA cells were excluded. The sample taken for sequencing was naive CD8+ T cells from PBMCs. The cell subset or site label on this specimen signifies: CD45RA+CCR7+. The source of these receptors is a man between 18 and 29 years old in good health. Some clones in this sample may be carry-over from other donors' samples.

This rearrangement joins TRBV7-8 to TRBJ2-7; no reliable D call. CDR3 length: 15 residues. Germline values: CDR1 SGHVS, CDR2 FQNEAQ. The V gene lost 2 bases and the J gene lost 3 bases, with 14 bases spanning the gap. The CDR3 nucleotides are TGTGCCAGCAGCTTATCGGCGGAGTGGGACTACGAGCAGTACTTC. It is translated as CASSLSAEWDYEQYF.

J is TRBJ2-3 and V is TRBV7-2; 10 bases agree with TRBD2. From germline, CDR1 is SGHTA and CDR2 FQGNSA. The CDR3 runs to 18 residues. After removal of 4 bases from V and 2 bases from J, the junction contained 12 bases not matched to a gene. The CDR3 loop is CASSSRDPSGSLTDTQYF. The CDR3 DNA is TGTGCCAGCAGCTCCCGAGATCCTAGCGGGAGCCTCACAGATACGCAGTATTTT. Using reference TRBV7-2 and TRBJ2-3 for the parts outside the CDR3, the full variable domain is GAGVSQSPSNKVTEKGKDVELRCDPISGHTALYWYRQSLGQGLEFLIYFQGNSAPDKSGLPSDRFSAERTGGSVSTLTIQRTQQEDSAVYLCASSSRDPSGSLTDTQYFGPGTRLTVL.

This clone was observed a few times. This sample also contains other DNA sequences that code for the same CDR3. CDR3 region: CASSQGVEQYF. The CDR3 DNA reads as TGCGCCAGCAGCCAAGGTGTGGAGCAGTACTTC. The chain uses TRBV4-1 and TRBJ2-7; D gene unclear. V dropped 1 base and J dropped 7 bases, with 5 bases sitting between them. The CDR3 sequence is 11 residues long. CDR1 and CDR2 from the germline V gene are MGHRA and YSYEKL.

The chain couples TRBV18 to TRBJ2-4; D uncertain. There are 13 residues in the CDR3. CDR1 is KGHSH and CDR2 is LQKENI in the germline V gene. V was trimmed by 3 bases and J by 8 bases, leaving 11 bases between them. DNA of the CDR3: TGTGCCAGCTCACCCGACGGAGATGACATTCAGTACTTC. Translation gives CASSPDGDDIQYF.

In nucleotides, the CDR3 is TGTGCCAGCAGCTTAAGTCTCGGGGAGCTGTTTTTT. This gives the protein CASSLSLGELFF. The chain has TRBV11-2 and TRBJ2-2; D gene uncertain. V lost 2 bases and J 7 bases, leaving 5 bases between the germline ends. The CDR3 runs 12 residues. CDR1 SGHAT and CDR2 FQNNGV come from the germline V gene.

The chain joins TRBV27 to TRBJ2-4, with 10 bases fitting TRBD2. V was clipped by 2 bases and J by 7 bases; unmatched bases: 14. Germline assignment: CDR1 MNHEY and CDR2 SMNVEV (reference sequence). CDR3 length: 18 residues. CDR3 bases: TGTGCCAGCAGTTTAGTTGGGCTAGCGGGAGCATCACCTAACATTCAGTACTTC. This encodes CASSLVGLAGASPNIQYF.

V and J are TRBV5-1 and TRBJ1-2; D call uncertain. Germline V gene lookup returns CDR1 SGHRS and CDR2 YFSETQ. CDR3 length: 15 residues. Trimming removed 0 bases from V and 2 bases from J, with 11 bases in between. CDR3 sequence (DNA): TGCGCCAGCAGCTTGGCTGTCGTGGGGAACTATGGCTACACCTTC. Translation gives CASSLAVVGNYGYTF.

J is TRBJ1-2 and V is TRBV6-5; unclear D gene. Per germline, CDR1 MNHEY and CDR2 SVGAGI. The germline V and J ends were trimmed by 2 bases and 13 bases, with 11 bases remaining between them. This CDR3 comprises 11 residues. The CDR3 is CASSYEDRTTF. CDR3 DNA sequence: TGTGCCAGCAGTTACGAAGACCGTACCACCTTC.

This rearrangement joins TRBV15 to TRBJ2-5, with a tentative D call TRBD1 (5 bases). The CDR3 is 15 residues long. Per germline, CDR1 LNHNV and CDR2 YYDKDF (reference sequence). V gave up 5 bases and J gave up 3 bases, with 16 bases separating them. The CDR3: CATSPLSGYKETQYF. The CDR3, as DNA: TGTGCCACCAGCCCACTATCAGGGTACAAAGAGACCCAGTACTTC. The full variable domain, completed using reference TRBV15 and TRBJ2-5, is DAMVIQNPRYQVTQFGKPVTLSCSQTLNHNVMYWYQQKSSQAPKLLFHYYDKDFNNEADTPDNFQSRRPNTSFCFLDIRSPGLGDTAMYLCATSPLSGYKETQYFGPGTRLLVL.

The genes are TRBV19 and TRBJ1-2; D is unresolved. Germline V gene data show CDR1 as LNHDA and CDR2 as SQIVND (reference sequence). Trimming left V 7 bases short and J 0 bases short, with 15 bases between. The CDR3 runs 15 residues. The CDR3 here is CASNKYSEANYGYTF. Here the CDR3 DNA reads TGTGCCAGTAACAAGTATAGCGAGGCTAACTATGGCTACACCTTC.

V and J are TRBV7-2 and TRBJ1-1; TRBD1 is a possible D gene (6 bases). The germline V and J ends were trimmed by 5 bases and 1 base, with 17 bases remaining between them. The CDR3 totals 16 residues. In germline, CDR1 is SGHTA, CDR2 FQGNSA. The CDR3 spells CASSRPRAGANTEAFF. As DNA, the CDR3 is TGTGCCAGCAGCCGACCCCGGGCAGGGGCGAACACTGAAGCTTTCTTT. Filled out from reference TRBV7-2 and TRBJ1-1, the complete variable domain reads GAGVSQSPSNKVTEKGKDVELRCDPISGHTALYWYRQSLGQGLEFLIYFQGNSAPDKSGLPSDRFSAERTGGSVSTLTIQRTQQEDSAVYLCASSRPRAGANTEAFFGQGTRLTVV.